These T cell receptor beta chains were read from a single sample in a study of post-analysis software for immune sequencing data. MiXCR was run by TCRdb on the PCR reads, yielding one entry per CDR3 protein. The sample shows almost 700,000 distinct CDR3 sequences, 59% of them seen only once. The sample taken for sequencing was blood. These receptors were collected from a girl aged 2 to 10 with multiple sclerosis. Both conserved end residues are part of each CDR3. D genes are given only for firm matches. The size of a clone is reported for some rows only, either as once, few or many, or as a class for expanded clones.

d_call: TRBD2; v_call: TRBV4-2; clone_size: NA; j_call: TRBJ2-3; cdr3_aa: CASSQAVAGGRTDTQYF; cdr3_nt: TGTGCCAGCAGCCAAGCCGTAGCGGGGGGTCGCACAGATACGCAGTATTTT
d_call: NA; v_call: TRBV10-3; clone_size: NA; j_call: TRBJ1-1; cdr3_aa: CAISPGRGPEAFF; cdr3_nt: TGTGCCATCAGTCCGGGCCGGGGGCCTGAAGCTTTCTTT
d_call: NA; v_call: TRBV21-1; clone_size: NA; j_call: TRBJ1-1; cdr3_aa: CASSNSDSPGQVNTEAFF; cdr3_nt: TGTGCCAGCAGCAATTCAGACTCCCCGGGACAGGTCAACACTGAAGCTTTCTTT
d_call: TRBD1; v_call: TRBV12-3/TRBV12-4; clone_size: NA; j_call: TRBJ1-2; cdr3_aa: CASSLRGRDGYTF; cdr3_nt: TGTGCCAGCAGCCTCAGGGGGCGCGATGGCTACACCTTC
d_call: TRBD2; v_call: TRBV6-1; clone_size: NA; j_call: TRBJ2-1; cdr3_aa: CASSEEAGGYDEQFF; cdr3_nt: TGTGCCAGCAGTGAGGAGGCGGGAGGTTACGATGAGCAGTTCTTC
d_call: NA; v_call: TRBV5-1; clone_size: NA; j_call: TRBJ1-1; cdr3_aa: CASSIGGFNTEAFF; cdr3_nt: TGCGCCAGCAGCATAGGGGGATTTAACACTGAAGCTTTCTTT
d_call: NA; v_call: TRBV7-2; clone_size: NA; j_call: TRBJ1-3; cdr3_aa: CASSGPLGWGTIYF; cdr3_nt: TGTGCCAGCAGTGGGCCCCTGGGTTGGGGCACCATATATTTT
d_call: TRBD2; v_call: TRBV12-3/TRBV12-4; clone_size: NA; j_call: TRBJ2-3; cdr3_aa: CASSPSPSSGGTDTQYF; cdr3_nt: TGTGCCAGCAGTCCTAGCCCGTCCAGCGGGGGCACAGATACGCAGTATTTT
d_call: TRBD2; v_call: TRBV5-5; clone_size: NA; j_call: TRBJ2-2; cdr3_aa: CASSSEGRVGGRASTGELFF; cdr3_nt: TGTGCCAGCAGCTCCGAGGGCAGGGTTGGCGGGAGGGCCTCCACCGGGGAGCTGTTTTTT
d_call: NA; v_call: TRBV2; clone_size: NA; j_call: TRBJ2-3; cdr3_aa: CASTRQNTDTQYF; cdr3_nt: TGTGCCAGCACAAGACAGAACACAGATACGCAGTATTTT
d_call: TRBD1; v_call: TRBV5-4; clone_size: NA; j_call: TRBJ2-1; cdr3_aa: CASSLTATGPEQFF; cdr3_nt: TGTGCCAGCAGCTTGACCGCGACAGGGCCGGAGCAGTTCTTC
d_call: NA; v_call: TRBV28; clone_size: few; j_call: TRBJ1-5; cdr3_aa: CASSSPVYRGNQPQHF; cdr3_nt: TGTGCCAGCAGTTCCCCGGTCTACAGGGGCAATCAGCCCCAGCATTTT
d_call: NA; v_call: TRBV7-7; clone_size: NA; j_call: TRBJ2-5; cdr3_aa: CASSTGQMETQYF; cdr3_nt: TGTGCTAGCAGCACCGGACAGATGGAGACCCAGTACTTC
d_call: NA; v_call: TRBV7-2; clone_size: NA; j_call: TRBJ1-6; cdr3_aa: CASSLRDNSPLHF; cdr3_nt: TGTGCCAGCAGCTTAAGGGATAATTCACCCCTCCACTTT
d_call: TRBD2; v_call: TRBV5-1; clone_size: once; j_call: TRBJ2-2; cdr3_aa: CASSLTNGGADTGELFF; cdr3_nt: TGCGCCAGCAGCTTGACGAACGGGGGGGCTGATACCGGGGAGCTGTTTTTT
d_call: NA; v_call: TRBV6-5; clone_size: few; j_call: TRBJ1-1; cdr3_aa: CASSYDPTYQSTEAFF; cdr3_nt: TGTGCCAGCAGTTACGACCCGACCTACCAGAGCACTGAAGCTTTCTTT
d_call: NA; v_call: TRBV5-1; clone_size: NA; j_call: TRBJ2-7; cdr3_aa: CASSLLGAGEGSYEQYF; cdr3_nt: TGCGCCAGCAGCTTATTGGGGGCGGGAGAAGGGTCCTACGAGCAGTACTTC
d_call: NA; v_call: TRBV2; clone_size: NA; j_call: TRBJ2-5; cdr3_aa: CASSEAGITFEETQYF; cdr3_nt: TGTGCCAGCAGTGAGGCAGGGATCACATTCGAAGAGACCCAGTACTTC
d_call: NA; v_call: TRBV12-3/TRBV12-4; clone_size: NA; j_call: TRBJ2-7; cdr3_aa: CASSLVQRVGYEQYF; cdr3_nt: TGTGCCAGCAGTTTAGTCCAGCGGGTGGGCTACGAGCAGTACTTC
d_call: NA; v_call: TRBV4-1; clone_size: few; j_call: TRBJ2-1; cdr3_aa: CASSQAPHEQFF; cdr3_nt: TGCGCCAGCAGCCAAGCTCCACATGAGCAGTTCTTC